The 18 T cell receptor beta chains below all came from one sample that was sequenced in a study of OX40 agonist ivuxolimab in advanced cancers. Preparation of the library involved the immunoSEQ multiplex PCR assay. This is the immuneACCESS table as TCRdb keeps it, with only in-frame sequences that have V and J called. A part of the clones is gone; compared with another copy, unresolved V genes explain less than half, and the rest is unexplained. This sample comprises around 83,000 clones, 88% of them detected only once. Together, the top ten hold about 3.8% of the sample. The sequencing used CD4+ or CD8+ T cells sorted from blood, collected in a trial of the OX40 agonist ivuxolimab. The source is an adult with an advanced solid tumor such as melanoma, head and neck, liver or kidney cancer.

This clone was picked up one time. This chain connects TRBV5-1 to TRBJ2-7; 8 positions agree with TRBD1. The ends lost 0 bases at V and 3 bases at J; junction bases unmatched: 5. This CDR3 region has 15 residues. Germline V gene sequence: CDR1 SGHRS, CDR2 YFSETQ. The CDR3 DNA is TGCGCCAGCAGCTTGGGAGGGACAGGTGGCTACGAGCAGTACTTC. This sequence encodes CASSLGGTGGYEQYF.

This sequence joins TRBV30 and TRBJ2-3; D is perhaps TRBD2 (5 bases). Germline loops: CDR1 GTSNPN, CDR2 SVGIG (reference sequence). CDR3 length: 16 residues. V was trimmed by 0 bases and J by 3 bases, leaving 16 bases between them. The chain's CDR3 is CAWSVGGLGETDTQYF. The CDR3 coding sequence is TGTGCCTGGAGTGTAGGTGGGCTTGGGGAGACAGATACGCAGTATTTT.

This sequence joins TRBV6-1 and TRBJ2-1, with TRBD2 matching over 9 bases. Trimming cost V 8 bases and J 5 bases; bases outside gene matches: 10. Germline CDR1 and CDR2: MNHNS and SASEGT. CDR3 size: 15 residues. The DNA of the CDR3 is TGTGCCAGCCCCGCGTCTAGCGGGAAAAACAATGAGCAGTTCTTC. This codes for CASPASSGKNNEQFF.

This clone was detected once. The rearrangement joins TRBV30 to TRBJ2-1; 8 positions match TRBD2. J gave up 8 bases and V 6 bases, and 12 bases lay outside the gene matches. The germline V gene encodes CDR1 GTSNPN and CDR2 SVGIG (reference sequence). CDR3 length equals 14 residues. The chain's CDR3 is CACDQGTSLYEQFF. The DNA of the CDR3 is TGTGCCTGCGATCAGGGGACTAGTCTCTATGAGCAGTTCTTC.

This clone was counted between two and nine times. The gene calls are TRBV7-8 and TRBJ1-4; unclear D gene. V was clipped by 1 base and J by 7 bases, with 13 bases between them. The CDR3 extends over 15 amino acids. Looked up from germline, CDR1 is SGHVS and CDR2 is FQNEAQ. The CDR3 nucleotides read TGTGCCAGCAGCTTAGGGAACACGGTGACTGAAAAACTGTTTTTT. This encodes CASSLGNTVTEKLFF. Full variable domain (missing parts from reference TRBV7-8 and TRBJ1-4): GAGVSQSPRYKVAKRGQDVALRCDPISGHVSLFWYQQALGQGPEFLTYFQNEAQLDKSGLPSDRFFAERPEGSVSTLKIQRTQQEDSAVYLCASSLGNTVTEKLFFGSGTQLSVL.

This chain joins TRBV25-1 and TRBJ2-6; 7 positions agree with TRBD2. The germline CDR1 and CDR2 sequences are MGHDK and SYGVNS. V was pared by 4 bases and J by 1 base, with 1 base of the junction left unmatched. This CDR3 contains 15 residues. The CDR3 loop is CASSGGGSGANVLTF. The CDR3 nucleotides are TGTGCCAGCAGTGGCGGGGGATCTGGGGCCAACGTCCTGACTTTC. Based on the CDR3 plus reference TRBV25-1 and TRBJ2-6, the full variable domain is EADIYQTPRYLVIGTGKKITLECSQTMGHDKMYWYQQDPGMELHLIHYSYGVNSTEKGDLSSESTVSRIRTEHFPLTLESARPSHTSQYLCASSGGGSGANVLTFGAGSRLTVL.

The chain has TRBV11-2 and TRBJ2-2; 9 bases map to TRBD2. The CDR3 runs 16 residues. Germline V gene lookup returns CDR1 SGHAT and CDR2 FQNNGV. Germline trimming cut 1 base from V and 6 bases from J; bases unmatched to any gene: 6. For the CDR3, the DNA is TGTGCCAGCAGCTTAGGAGCGGGAGGCGGTGCCGGGGAGCTGTTTTTT. Translating gives CASSLGAGGGAGELFF.

The chain carries TRBV10-1 and TRBJ1-2; 7 bases match TRBD1. The V and J ends lost 4 bases and 3 bases, in that order; junction bases with no gene match: 2. CDR1 and CDR2 from the germline V gene are WNHNN and SYGVQD (reference sequence). The CDR3 totals 13 residues. The CDR3, as DNA: TGCGCCAGCAGTGCCGGGACAGACTATGGCTACACCTTC. It specifies CASSAGTDYGYTF.

The rearrangement joins TRBV9 to TRBJ2-6; the D gene could be TRBD1 or TRBD2 (5 bases each). The germline V and J ends were trimmed by 4 bases and 4 bases, with 15 bases remaining between them. The CDR3 has 16 amino acids. Germline values: CDR1 SGDLS, CDR2 YYNGEE. The CDR3 DNA is TGTGCCAGCAGCATAAATGCAGGGAGCGGGGCCAACGTCCTGACTTTC. It specifies CASSINAGSGANVLTF.

The V gene is TRBV9, the J gene TRBJ2-3; D is perhaps TRBD2 (5 bases). Trimming took off 3 bases at V and 2 bases at J, with 13 bases between the two ends. The V gene's germline CDR1 is SGDLS and CDR2 YYNGEE. CDR3 size: 15 residues. CDR3 amino acids: CASSAGRGFTDTQYF. CDR3 nucleotide sequence: TGTGCCAGCAGCGCCGGACGGGGATTCACAGATACGCAGTATTTT.

The chain employs TRBV7-7 and TRBJ2-7; a possible D gene is TRBD1 (6 bases). The CDR3 is 13 amino acids. Germline CDR1 SSHAT, CDR2 FNYEAQ (reference sequence). The chain's CDR3 is CAISDSPGYEQYF. In DNA form, the CDR3 reads TGTGCTATCTCGGACAGCCCGGGCTACGAGCAGTACTTC.

To note about this clone: The junction departs from the called germline gene at one end, perhaps through a read error. V and J are TRBV6-1 and TRBJ1-3; D call uncertain. Germline values: CDR1 MNHNS, CDR2 SASEGT. The CDR3 is made up of 14 amino acids. The CDR3 DNA is TGTGCCAGCAGGGAAGGGTCCTCTGGAAACACCATATATTTT. This translates into CASREGSSGNTIYF.

V usage is TRBV28 and J usage is TRBJ1-2, with a possible D match to TRBD1 (6 bases). In germline, CDR1 is MDHEN, CDR2 SYDVKM. Trimming removed 8 bases from V and 0 bases from J, with 10 bases in between. This CDR3 is 13 amino acids long. For the CDR3, the DNA is TGTGCCAGCGGAAGGACAGCTAACTATGGCTACACCTTC. It encodes CASGRTANYGYTF.

The chain uses TRBV6-5 and TRBJ2-2, with TRBD1 matching over 9 bases. V shed 5 bases and J 4 bases; nucleotides not matched to a gene: 5. This CDR3 comprises 15 residues. Germline-derived CDR1 and CDR2 are MNHEY and SVGAGI. DNA of the CDR3: TGTGCCAGCAGTCGCGACAGGGGGACCACCGGGGAGCTGTTTTTT. Its translation: CASSRDRGTTGELFF.

The chain has TRBV4-1 and TRBJ2-3; 10 positions match TRBD2. The trim removed 0 bases at V and 0 bases at J, leaving 6 bases unmatched. The CDR3 loop spans 18 amino acids. Per germline, CDR1 MGHRA and CDR2 YSYEKL. The CDR3 is CASSQDSASGSSTDTQYF. The DNA of the CDR3 is TGCGCCAGCAGCCAAGATTCGGCTAGCGGGAGTAGCACAGATACGCAGTATTTT.

The J gene is TRBJ2-1, the V gene TRBV28; D tentatively reads TRBD1 or TRBD2 (5 bases each). The ends were cut back, 1 base at V and 0 bases at J, with 7 bases in the middle. Germline V gene lookup returns CDR1 MDHEN and CDR2 SYDVKM. The CDR3 consists of 15 residues. CDR3 amino acids: CASSLSGSSYNEQFF. The CDR3 nucleotides are TGTGCCAGCAGTTTATCAGGGAGCTCCTACAATGAGCAGTTCTTC.

This clone was seen a few times. At the DNA level, this CDR3 is encoded by other sequences in the same sample as well. The chain is built from TRBV19 and TRBJ1-5; perhaps TRBD1 as D (6 bases). With 3 bases removed from V and 6 bases from J, the gap between germline ends came to 33 bases. CDR1 and CDR2 from the germline V gene are LNHDA and SQIVND (reference sequence). This CDR3 spans 21 amino acids. The DNA for the CDR3 is TGTGCCAGTAGTATTTTTAGGGGTGGTGACGGGGCGGGGGCGCACGGTCAGCCCCAGCATTTT. Amino acid sequence: CASSIFRGGDGAGAHGQPQHF.

The CDR3 reads CASSPTGTSGSRDTQYF. Written as DNA, the CDR3 is TGTGCCAGCTCACCGACGGGGACTAGCGGGAGTAGAGATACGCAGTATTTT. The chain recombines TRBV18 with TRBJ2-3, with 14 nucleotides matching TRBD2. The CDR3 is 17 amino acids. V trimming: 3 bases; J trimming: 5 bases; junction bases outside the gene matches: 7. Germline assignment: CDR1 KGHSH and CDR2 LQKENI.